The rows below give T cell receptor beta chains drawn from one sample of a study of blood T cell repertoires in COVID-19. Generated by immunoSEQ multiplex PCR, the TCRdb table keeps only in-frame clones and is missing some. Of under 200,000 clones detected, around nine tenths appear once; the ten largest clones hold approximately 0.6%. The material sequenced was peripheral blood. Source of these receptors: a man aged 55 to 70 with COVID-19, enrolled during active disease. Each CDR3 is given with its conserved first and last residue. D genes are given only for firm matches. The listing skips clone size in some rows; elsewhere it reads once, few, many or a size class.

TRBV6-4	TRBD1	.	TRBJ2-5	CASSYRGGETQYF	TGTGCCAGCAGTTACAGGGGTGGAGAGACCCAGTACTTC
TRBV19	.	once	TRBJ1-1	CASSIQGPLLNTEAFF	TGTGCCAGTAGTATTCAGGGGCCTCTTTTGAACACTGAAGCTTTCTTT
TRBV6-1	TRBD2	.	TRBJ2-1	CASSEYGSGRRNEQFF	TGTGCCAGCAGTGAATATGGTAGCGGGAGGCGCAATGAGCAGTTCTTC
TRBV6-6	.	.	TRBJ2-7	CASSYFAVRSYEQYF	TGTGCCAGCAGTTATTTCGCAGTTCGCTCCTACGAGCAGTACTTC
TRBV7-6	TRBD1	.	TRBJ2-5	CASSLAGGRQETQYF	TGTGCCAGCAGCTTAGCAGGGGGCCGGCAAGAGACCCAGTACTTC
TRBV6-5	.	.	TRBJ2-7	CASSYGGSYEQYF	TGTGCCAGCAGTTATGGGGGGTCCTACGAGCAGTACTTC
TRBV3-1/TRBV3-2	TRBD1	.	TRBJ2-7	CASSHATGDEQYF	TGTGCCAGCAGCCACGCGACAGGGGACGAGCAGTACTTC
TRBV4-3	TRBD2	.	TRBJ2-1	CASSGTSGFYNEQFF	TGCGCCAGCAGCGGGACTAGCGGGTTTTACAATGAGCAGTTCTTC
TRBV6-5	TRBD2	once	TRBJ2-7	CASTSSGIGGWEQYF	TGTGCCAGCACAAGTAGCGGGATCGGTGGTTGGGAGCAGTACTTC
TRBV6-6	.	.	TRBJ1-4	CASSPGPTNEKLFF	TGTGCCAGCAGTCCAGGGCCAACTAATGAAAAACTGTTTTTT
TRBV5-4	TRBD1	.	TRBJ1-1	CASSQGQRNTEAFF	TGTGCCAGCAGCCAGGGACAGAGGAACACTGAAGCTTTCTTT
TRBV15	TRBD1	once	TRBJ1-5	CATATGGGQPQHF	TGTGCCACCGCAACAGGGGGCGGTCAGCCCCAGCATTTT
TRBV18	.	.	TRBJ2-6	CASSPPFPLSGANVLTF	TGTGCCAGCTCACCACCTTTCCCCCTCTCTGGGGCCAACGTCCTGACTTTC
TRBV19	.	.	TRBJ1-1	CASSPRGGTEAFF	TGTGCCAGTAGCCCAAGGGGCGGCACTGAAGCTTTCTTT
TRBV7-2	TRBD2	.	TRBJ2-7	CASSSLSRTSGLSSYEQYF	TGTGCCAGCAGCTCACTAAGTCGGACTAGCGGCTTAAGCTCCTACGAGCAGTACTTC
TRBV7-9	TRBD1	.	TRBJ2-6	CASSLDRPLFGNVLTF	TGTGCCAGCAGCTTGGACAGGCCCCTTTTTGGCAACGTCCTGACTTTC
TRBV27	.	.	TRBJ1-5	CASRRSGSGNQPQHF	TGTGCCAGCAGGCGGTCAGGGTCGGGCAATCAGCCCCAGCATTTT
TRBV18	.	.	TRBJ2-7	CASSPGGGTGSYEQYF	TGTGCCAGCTCACCGGGGGGAGGGACAGGATCCTACGAGCAGTACTTC
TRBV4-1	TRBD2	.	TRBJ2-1	CASSQSLAGDRNEQFF	TGCGCCAGCAGCCAATCCCTAGCGGGAGACAGAAATGAGCAGTTCTTC
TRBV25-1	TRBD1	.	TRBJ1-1	CASRAARDRGGFAEAFF	TGTGCCAGCAGGGCGGCCAGGGACAGGGGCGGGTTCGCTGAAGCTTTCTTT
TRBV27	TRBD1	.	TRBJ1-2	CASSPGQGHIYGYTF	TGTGCCAGCAGTCCCGGACAGGGTCACATCTATGGCTACACCTTC
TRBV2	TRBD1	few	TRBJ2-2	CASRLQGAATGELFF	TGTGCCAGCAGGCTACAGGGGGCGGCCACCGGGGAGCTGTTTTTT
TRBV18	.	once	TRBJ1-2	CASSPPVRDYGYTF	TGTGCCAGCTCACCACCGGTCAGGGACTATGGCTACACCTTC
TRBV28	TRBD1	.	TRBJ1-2	CASRRQGENDGYTF	TGTGCCAGCAGACGTCAGGGGGAGAATGATGGCTACACCTTC
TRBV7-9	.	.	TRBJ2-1	CASSLARLVSNEQFF	TGTGCCAGCAGCTTAGCTAGGCTAGTTTCAAATGAGCAGTTCTTC
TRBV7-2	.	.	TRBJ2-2	CASSLRGGELFF	TGTGCCAGCAGCTTAAGAGGCGGGGAGCTGTTTTTT
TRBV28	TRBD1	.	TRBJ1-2	CASSPTGVKGYGYTF	TGTGCCAGCAGTCCAACAGGGGTCAAGGGCTATGGCTACACCTTC
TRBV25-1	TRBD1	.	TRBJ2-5	CASSDGTAQAIETQYF	TGTGCCAGCAGTGACGGGACAGCCCAAGCAATAGAGACCCAGTACTTC
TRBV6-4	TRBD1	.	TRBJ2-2	CASSQEAGQGSTGELFF	TGTGCCAGCAGCCAGGAGGCGGGACAGGGGTCGACCGGGGAGCTGTTTTTT
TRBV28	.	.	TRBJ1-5	CASSSRAQPQHF	TGTGCCAGCAGCTCCAGGGCACAGCCCCAGCATTTT
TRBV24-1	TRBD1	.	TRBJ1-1	CATSERQGSAFF	TGTGCCACCAGTGAACGACAGGGTTCAGCTTTCTTT
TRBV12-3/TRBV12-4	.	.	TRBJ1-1	CASAGAGEAFF	TGTGCCAGCGCGGGGGCTGGTGAAGCTTTCTTT
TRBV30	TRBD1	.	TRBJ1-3	CAWKKPGGSGNTIYF	TGTGCCTGGAAGAAACCAGGGGGCTCTGGAAACACCATATATTTT
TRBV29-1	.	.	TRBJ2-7	CSVGTPPYEQYF	TGCAGCGTTGGGACACCCCCCTACGAGCAGTACTTC
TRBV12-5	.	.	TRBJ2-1	CASGPSVYNEQFF	TGTGCTAGTGGGCCCTCAGTCTACAATGAGCAGTTCTTC
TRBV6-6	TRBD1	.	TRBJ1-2	CASSYGTDLYGYTF	TGTGCCAGCAGTTACGGGACAGACCTCTATGGCTACACCTTC
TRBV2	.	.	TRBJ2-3	CASREQADTQYF	TGTGCCAGCAGGGAACAGGCAGATACGCAGTATTTT
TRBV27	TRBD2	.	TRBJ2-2	CASSLSGLAGPLSISGELFF	TGTGCCAGCAGCTTAAGCGGACTAGCGGGGCCCCTATCGATCTCCGGGGAGCTGTTTTTT
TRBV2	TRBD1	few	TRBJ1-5	CASRLLGTGGNQPQHF	TGTGCCAGCAGGTTATTGGGGACAGGCGGCAATCAGCCCCAGCATTTT
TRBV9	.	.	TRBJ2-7	CASSVSGEGIYEQYF	TGTGCCAGCAGCGTATCAGGGGAGGGTATCTACGAGCAGTACTTC
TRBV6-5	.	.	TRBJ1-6	CASSYLGLDSPLHF	TGTGCCAGCAGTTACCTGGGACTAGATTCACCCCTCCACTTT
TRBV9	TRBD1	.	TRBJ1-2	CASSVHWTGKNGYTF	TGTGCCAGCAGCGTCCACTGGACAGGGAAGAATGGCTACACCTTC
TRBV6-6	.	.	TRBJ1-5	CASSYLLGNQPQHF	TGTGCCAGCAGTTACCTCCTCGGCAATCAGCCCCAGCATTTT
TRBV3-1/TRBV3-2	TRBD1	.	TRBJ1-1	CASSLTGGGNTEAFF	TGTGCCAGCAGCCTAACAGGGGGCGGGAACACTGAAGCTTTCTTT
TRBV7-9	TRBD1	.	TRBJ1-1	CASSLAGTGKNTEAFF	TGTGCCAGCAGCTTAGCCGGGACAGGGAAGAACACTGAAGCTTTCTTT
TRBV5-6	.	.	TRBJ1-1	CASSPLRNTEAFF	TGTGCCAGCAGCCCCCTGAGGAACACTGAAGCTTTCTTT
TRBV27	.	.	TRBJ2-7	CASSSPQFEQYF	TGTGCCAGCAGTTCCCCACAGTTCGAGCAGTACTTC
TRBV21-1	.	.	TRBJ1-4	CARTETNKQGSNEKLFF	TGTGCCAGAACCGAAACAAACAAACAGGGTTCTAATGAAAAACTGTTTTTT
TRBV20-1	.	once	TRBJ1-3	CSASTDSSGNTIYF	TGCAGTGCTAGTACAGATAGCTCTGGAAACACCATATATTTT